The 18 T cell receptor beta chains below come from one sample, sequenced in a study of Graves' ophthalmopathy and Graves' hyperthyroidism (dated by TCRdb to the late 2010s). Data came from an Illumina HiSeq 2000. For repertoire sequencing, the TCR beta CDR3 regions were amplified from RNA transcripts. The first round of RT-PCR was done with HTBI primers and the Qiagen OneStep RT-PCR kit, and was followed by a second round of multiplex PCR, then size selection and purification. TCRdb reworked the public reads: Q25 trimming with fastp, MiXCR clone assembly, productive beta chains retained. Rows with one shared CDR3 protein collapse into an entry with the most common genes and DNA. This sample has about 370,000 distinct CDR3 sequences in its table, and around 17% of those were observed once. The ten most abundant clones make up 1.6% of the sample. The specimen sequenced was peripheral blood. All receptors come from a woman aged 18 to 35 with Graves' ophthalmopathy. Donor details come from another sample of the same person, matched by shared clones.

In its sample, this clonotype was seen many times. This chain uses TRBV7-2 with TRBJ2-7, with D unresolved. V shed 0 bases and J shed 5 bases, with 8 bases lying between them. The CDR3 length is 13 residues. Looked up from germline, CDR1 is SGHTA and CDR2 is FQGNSA. The CDR3 DNA follows: TGTGCCAGCAGCTTAGCCCCCCCTGACGAGCAGTACTTC. This translates into CASSLAPPDEQYF.

This clonotype showed up many times. The CDR3 reads CASLTVHYGYTF. The DNA for the CDR3 is TGCGCCAGCCTGACAGTACACTATGGCTACACCTTC. The rearrangement uses TRBV10-2 and TRBJ1-2, with D possibly being TRBD1 (5 bases). Germline V lookup: CDR1 WSHSY, CDR2 SAAADI. This CDR3 has 12 residues. The ends were cut back, 8 bases at V and 3 bases at J, with 10 bases in the middle.

The chain carries TRBV12-3 or TRBV12-4 and TRBJ1-2, with D hard to call. The V end lost 8 bases, the J end lost 7 bases, and 20 bases lay between the germline ends. This CDR3 is 14 amino acids long. The CDR3 reads CASQPAGSWGGYTF. As DNA, the CDR3 is TGTGCCAGCCAACCCGCGGGGAGTTGGGGTGGCTACACCTTC.

This sequence joins TRBV11-2 and TRBJ2-2; 11 bases map to TRBD2. The V and J ends lost 5 bases and 4 bases, in that order; junction bases with no gene match: 6. The germline gives CDR1 SGHAT, CDR2 FQNNGV. The CDR3 covers 16 residues. This CDR3 reads CASSPSGTSGTGELFF. Here the CDR3 DNA reads TGTGCCAGCAGCCCTTCAGGGACTAGCGGCACCGGGGAGCTGTTTTTT. The whole variable domain, filled in from reference TRBV11-2 and TRBJ2-2, reads EAGVAQSPRYKIIEKRQSVAFWCNPISGHATLYWYQQILGQGPKLLIQFQNNGVVDDSQLPKDRFSAERLKGVDSTLKIQPAKLEDSAVYLCASSPSGTSGTGELFFGEGSRLTVL.

Ten or more counts support this clonotype. V gene TRBV6-5 combines with J gene TRBJ1-5; 9 bases map to TRBD1. V lost 7 bases, J lost 7 bases, and 14 bases stayed unmatched. Germline V CDR1 and CDR2: MNHEY, SVGAGI. CDR3 length: 16 amino acids. CDR3 DNA: TGTGCCAGCACCCAAACGGGGACAGGGACCCAACAGCCCCAGCATTTT. Translated: CASTQTGTGTQQPQHF.

This clonotype was counted many times. The CDR3 DNA follows: TGTGCCAGCAGCTTAGGAGTGCGACAGGGGCTTTACACCGGGGAGCTGTTTTTT. Protein product: CASSLGVRQGLYTGELFF. V is TRBV11-2 and J is TRBJ2-2; 8 positions agree with TRBD1. The CDR3 has 18 residues. V was clipped by 1 base and J by 3 bases; unmatched bases: 10. From germline, CDR1 is SGHAT and CDR2 FQNNGV.

This clonotype was found many times. The rearrangement links TRBV7-2 to TRBJ1-6; no clear D gene. The CDR3 covers 15 residues. The germline V gene encodes CDR1 SGHTA and CDR2 FQGNSA. V lost 4 bases and J lost 0, with 7 bases in between. The CDR3: CASSYRSSYNSPLHF. The CDR3 nucleotides read TGTGCCAGCAGCTACAGAAGCTCCTATAATTCACCCCTCCACTTT.

This clonotype showed up many times. The chain couples TRBV6-2 or TRBV6-3 to TRBJ1-3, with D possibly being TRBD1 (5 bases). The CDR3 runs to 15 residues. In germline, CDR1 is MNHEY, CDR2 SVGEGT. Deletions cut 6 bases from V and 0 bases from J, with 12 bases between. This chain's CDR3 is CASSSGLLSGNTIYF. CDR3 nucleotides: TGTGCCAGCAGCTCGGGACTTCTCTCTGGAAACACCATATATTTT.

This clonotype came up many times. The rearrangement links TRBV19 to TRBJ1-1; tentatively, D is TRBD1 (6 bases). V lost 5 bases and J 2 bases, leaving 15 bases between the germline ends. The V gene's germline CDR1 is LNHDA and CDR2 SQIVND (reference sequence). This CDR3 is 15 amino acids long. The CDR3 DNA is TGTGCCAGTAGTTGGGGGGGCGAGTTCAACACTGAAGCTTTCTTT. It is translated as CASSWGGEFNTEAFF.

This clonotype was found many times. The chain uses TRBV29-1 and TRBJ2-7; 8 positions match TRBD1. Germline values: CDR1 SQVTM, CDR2 ANQGSEA. J gave up 7 bases and V 6 bases, and 8 bases lay outside the gene matches. The CDR3 is 12 residues long. The CDR3 loop reads CSVGQGTGEQYF. The CDR3, as DNA: TGCAGCGTCGGACAGGGAACAGGGGAGCAGTACTTC.

This clonotype showed up many times. The junction does not match germline at one end; this may be a read error. V gene TRBV6-5 combines with J gene TRBJ1-6; TRBD1 matches 11 bases. Germline V CDR1 and CDR2: MNHEY, SVGAGI. The CDR3 has 16 residues. CDR3 in DNA: TGTGCCAGCAGCTACTCTCGGACAGGGGGCAATTCACCCCTCCACTTT. Translated: CASSYSRTGGNSPLHF.

This clonotype has a count of ten or more. V gene TRBV5-1 combines with J gene TRBJ1-5; 7 bases line up with TRBD1. Trimming removed 2 bases from V and 5 bases from J; junction bases left unmatched: 10. Per the germline V gene, CDR1 is SGHRS and CDR2 is YFSETQ. The CDR3 runs to 16 residues. The CDR3 loop reads CASSLKRTGQDQPQHF. The DNA of the CDR3 is TGCGCCAGCAGCTTAAAGCGGACAGGTCAGGATCAGCCCCAGCATTTT.

This clonotype has a handful of counts. V and J are TRBV20-1 and TRBJ2-2; 13 bases are a match to TRBD2. Trimming took 5 bases from V and 6 from J; bases not matched to a gene: 3. This CDR3 is 14 amino acids long. From germline, CDR1 is DFQATT and CDR2 SNEGSKA (reference sequence). The CDR3 loop reads CSAPTSGGSGELFF. DNA of the CDR3: TGCAGTGCTCCGACTAGCGGGGGGTCCGGGGAGCTGTTTTTT.

In this sample, this clonotype turned up many times. As DNA, the CDR3 is TGCAGTGCCCGATCCGCGCGCAGGACGATCGGGCCCCAGCATTTT. It translates to CSARSARRTIGPQHF. The rearrangement links TRBV20-1 to TRBJ1-5; unclear D gene. This CDR3 contains 15 residues. Germline values: CDR1 DFQATT, CDR2 SNEGSKA (reference sequence). The V end lost 6 bases, the J end lost 9 bases, and 24 bases lay between the germline ends.

The chain joins TRBV5-5 to TRBJ2-6; 8 bases agree with TRBD1. Trimming took 0 bases from V and 2 from J; bases not matched to a gene: 10. The CDR3 length is 19 residues. Germline-derived CDR1 and CDR2 are SGHKS and YYEKEE (reference sequence). The CDR3 DNA sequence: TGTGCCAGCAGCTTGGGGCAGGGGGCGCGATTCACTGGGGCCAACGTCCTGACTTTC. This gives the protein CASSLGQGARFTGANVLTF.

At least ten counts were recorded for this clonotype. The genes are TRBV7-2 and TRBJ2-5; D gene uncertain. V lost 5 bases, J lost 4 bases, and 8 bases lay in between. The CDR3 totals 12 residues. CDR1 and CDR2 from the germline V gene are SGHTA and FQGNSA. Here the CDR3 reads CASSPMGETQYF. CDR3 DNA sequence: TGTGCCAGCAGCCCCATGGGAGAGACCCAGTACTTC.

V usage is TRBV20-1 and J usage is TRBJ1-2; D not certain. Germline V CDR1 and CDR2: DFQATT, SNEGSKA (reference sequence). This CDR3 spans 17 amino acids. V was shortened by 3 bases and J by 0 bases, with 20 bases between the two germline ends. The CDR3 sequence: CSASNSQPVSTNYGYTF. DNA for the CDR3: TGCAGTGCTAGTAATTCACAGCCTGTTAGTACTAACTATGGCTACACCTTC.

This clonotype was seen ten or more times. The chain has TRBV19 and TRBJ2-7; no clear D. With 3 bases removed from V and 2 bases from J, the gap between germline ends came to 11 bases. Germline CDR1 reads LNHDA; CDR2 reads SQIVND (reference sequence). The CDR3 sequence is 14 residues long. CDR3: CASSIQVGPYEQYF. As DNA, the CDR3 is TGTGCCAGTAGTATCCAGGTCGGTCCCTACGAGCAGTACTTC.